The sequence of this T cell receptor (beta chain) was determined in a study of cytomegalovirus exposure and HLA in healthy donors (dated by TCRdb to 2015 to 2018). General notes on the study: In an earlier analysis of around 540 of the donors, 276 Gb of sequence data and 90 million to 130 million unique TCR beta sequences from 150 million to 200 million T cells were reported. A later analysis re-examined previously published TCR beta repertoires from roughly 720 donors and added high-resolution HLA genotyping to investigate patterns of TCR occurrence. On average, roughly 250,000 unique TCR beta nucleotide sequences were sequenced per donor among about 400 genotyped donors of the cohort, with roughly a sixth of those sequences being non-productive. An earlier analysis of around 640 of the donors used high-throughput TCR beta sequencing to judge whether each TCR beta V gene segment behaved as functional or pseudogenic. Along with the approximately 650-subject first cohort, a separate validation cohort of about 110 different subjects was used. A later genetic analysis took genome-wide SNP genotypes for about 55% of the roughly 670 donors and used that subset as a discovery cohort. Roughly 5 DR-DQ haplotypes were handled as single units for association and clustering, since linkage in the cohort was strong. The genetic ancestry cluster associated with self-reported Caucasian donors included roughly 84% of the roughly 380 genotyped donors. The later analysis used no new phenotypic data to find candidate immune exposures, relying instead on TCR beta sequences and their occurrence across donors. Donor age, sex, ethnicity and CMV serostatus were compiled together with the repertoire data. The number of donors typed differed by locus, with about 629-630 for A, B, C, DRB1 and DQB1, 522 for DQA1, 606 for DPA1, and some 450 for DPB1. HLA typing covered class I and class II loci at four-digit resolution. Using immunosequencing, the study profiled T cell repertoires from around 670 subjects and related those repertoires to cytomegalovirus serostatus. To predict cytomegalovirus infection status, the study combined high-throughput TCR immunosequencing, statistical association of individual TCRs with disease status, and machine learning. An early release that covered about 600 HLA-typed donors contained approximately 320 gigabases of sequencing data and about 84 million unique TCR sequences. The study was designed to test whether signatures of past pathogen exposure could be identified by cataloging public T cell receptors. All discovery cohort repertoires had been generated using a single sequencing platform. The investigation overall reported the following: The authors suggested that the approach could potentially be extended to other disease states and immunological phenotypes. A cluster of highly shared sequence variants was judged likely to be a technical artifact of the sequencing pipeline. The study listed 164 TCR beta chains as associated with cytomegalovirus. Linkage disequilibrium might explain the correlated functional status among segregating V segments, but an unknown experimental factor could not be excluded. A further reported finding was that TCR beta sequences accurately predicted the HLA-A and HLA-B alleles for most subjects in the first cohort. In a later analysis, HLA-associated TCR beta chains showed more clonal expansion and lower generation probabilities than non-associated chains that were equally common. Because the 87-base-pair reads could not distinguish some IMGT-functional V segments, including TRBV6-2 and TRBV6-3, those segments were excluded. Because counts were too low, seventeen rarely observed V segments, including chromosome 9 orphons, were excluded from the earlier analysis of a few hundred of the donors. Cytomegalovirus status was reported to be diagnosed by the classifier with high specificity and sensitivity in both the original and validation cohorts. Assigning TCR associations to individual alleles was difficult when HLA alleles, especially DR and DQ, strongly co-occurred. This cohort had only TCR beta chains sequenced, and the lack of alpha or paired-chain data limited which features could be detected. In a later analysis, around 17,000 TCR beta sequences were associated with specific HLA alleles at a false discovery rate of 0.05. A later analysis found that TCR association rates varied across HLA loci, with DRB1 alleles showing the most associated TCRs and HLA-C alleles the fewest. While some public TCRs were present in many individuals, most TCR sequences turned up only very rarely across donors. An earlier analysis of approximately 530 of the donors showed that most TCR beta V segments appeared in productive rearrangements either about 87% or about 30% of the time, which broadly matched IMGT annotations. In a later analysis, several top co-occurrence clusters were reported to appear linked to parvovirus B19, influenza, CMV and Epstein-Barr virus. The only immune exposure information available for the cohort was CMV serostatus. In vitro tests confirmed that a few of the cytomegalovirus-associated TCR beta chains recognize cytomegalovirus antigens. According to a later genetic analysis, donors in an Asian-associated ancestry cluster had fewer N-insertions in productive TCRs than the approximately 610-donor mean. Because HLA typing was missing for some donors at each locus, association tests included only the typed subset. The presence/absence analyses assumed that sequencing depth was roughly uniform across donors, and that assumption may not be true. An association between a missense DCLRE1C variant and V-gene and J-gene trimming of TCR beta chains was found in a later genetic analysis and replicated in an independent cohort. In a later analysis, most CMV-associated TCR beta chains were found to appear HLA-restricted, with HLA associations seemingly driven largely by CMV exposure.

The cohort was made up of hundreds of healthy bone marrow donors. At the time of sampling, every cohort member was nominally healthy, though immune exposures that went unrecorded were likely present. The donor tested CMV seronegative and was one of the 352 seronegative cohort members. A peripheral blood sample was collected from each donor, and TCR beta sequencing was performed on peripheral blood mononuclear cells. The Qiagen DNeasy Blood Extraction Kit was used to extract genomic DNA from the blood cell samples. Via the germline V gene (reference sequence), CDR1 is MNHEY and CDR2 SMNVEV. The CDR3, from cysteine to phenylalanine, totals 14 residues. The only DNA kept is the CDR3, 42 bases in frame from the first base. V is pared back by 3 bases and J by 1 base, with 10 bases lying between the germline termini. Library method: the immunoSEQ multiplex PCR assay. A mixture of 60 forward primers for TCR Vbeta segments and 13 reverse primers for TCR Jbeta segments was used in the multiplex PCR. Amplification of the CDR3 region of rearranged TCR beta genes was performed with a multiplex PCR assay on genomic DNA. Amplified TCR beta libraries were sequenced as 87-base-pair reads on the Illumina HiSeq System. On the authors' methods: A later analysis tallied roughly 78 million unique TCR beta chains across the 550 to 850 repertoires, and some 12 million of those chains were shared by two or more donors. A nearest-neighbor algorithm error-corrected the raw reads and collapsed the reads into unique sequences, merging closely related sequences to remove PCR and sequencing errors. V, D and J gene segments were assigned by aligning CDR3 sequences to IMGT reference sequences. For a sequence to be retained, at least a six-nucleotide match to both a V gene segment and a J gene segment was required. A rearrangement was called productive if the CDR3 had no stop codons and remained in frame with V and J, and every other rearrangement was called non-productive. CDR3 was defined by IMGT convention, running from the second conserved V-encoded cysteine to the conserved J-encoded phenylalanine. The earlier analysis of 500 to 600 of the donors excluded sequences that lacked an unambiguous match to a single V gene segment. An earlier analysis of about 590 of the donors classified V segments as functional when productive rearrangements were above 56.7% and as segregating when the standard deviation between donors was above 5%. A statistical classification framework was built for diagnosing cytomegalovirus status from the catalog of TCR beta chain sequences. In a later analysis, V and J genes were assigned by comparing TCR nucleotide sequences against IMGT/GENE-DB human TR gene sequences. Using the TCRdist pipeline, a later analysis assigned CDR3 sequences along with most-parsimonious VDJ recombination scenarios. In a later analysis, each TCR beta chain was defined by its CDR3 amino acid sequence together with its V-gene family, and reads lacking a unique V-gene family were excluded. To address suspected cross-contamination and a sequencing artifact, a later analysis removed 550 to 750 highly shared, low-generation-probability nucleotide sequences. A later analysis calculated a clonal expansion index for each public chain from normalized within-repertoire ranks of inferred template counts. In a later analysis, generation probabilities were computed with a VDJ recombination model fitted to out-of-frame rearrangements, and the resulting probabilities were checked against IGoR. In a later analysis, TCR-TCR, TCR-HLA and TCR-CMV co-occurrence was scored with hypergeometric tests, and a repertoire-size bias correction was applied to TCR pairs. In a later analysis, false discovery rates were estimated by permuting HLA or CMV assignments 20 times. A later analysis grouped co-occurring TCRs with DBSCAN, adding TCRdist sequence similarity when clustering within HLA-allele-positive subsets. Co-occurrence clustering excluded repertoires with fewer than 30,000 or more than 120,000 public chains, plus five with anomalous nucleotide sharing. Not all clones reach the TCRdb copy of this immuneACCESS table, which keeps in-frame sequences only. Checked studies attribute under half of the gap to unresolved V genes and leave the rest unexplained. The V and J calls and the clone size are those of that table, but D and trimming were determined from the DNA. This sample lists 150,000 to 180,000 clones; 65% to 80% were detected once. Jointly, the top ten make up roughly 4.2% of the sample.

In its sample, this clone was seen a few times. Its recognized antigen is unknown. Per-nucleotide qualities are absent, and no much larger clonotype sits a single base away. This clonotype was obtained from a woman aged 35 to 49 in good health and CMV-seronegative. The sample taken for sequencing was PBMCs. Recombination connected TRBV27 to TRBJ2-7; possibly the D gene is TRBD1, per 5 matching bases. The DNA is TGTGCCAGCAGTTTCAGGGTGCAGTCCTACGAGCAGTACTTC. Its protein product is CASSFRVQSYEQYF.